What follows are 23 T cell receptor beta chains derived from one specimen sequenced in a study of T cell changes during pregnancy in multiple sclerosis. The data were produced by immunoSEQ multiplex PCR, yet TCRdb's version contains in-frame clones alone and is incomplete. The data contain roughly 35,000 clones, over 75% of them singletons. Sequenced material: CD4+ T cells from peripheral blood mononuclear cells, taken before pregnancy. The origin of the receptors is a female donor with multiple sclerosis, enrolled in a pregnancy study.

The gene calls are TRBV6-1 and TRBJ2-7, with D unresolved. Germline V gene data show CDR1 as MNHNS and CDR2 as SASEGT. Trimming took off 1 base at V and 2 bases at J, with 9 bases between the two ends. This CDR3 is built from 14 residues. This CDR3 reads CASSEGHSPYEQYF. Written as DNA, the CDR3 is TGTGCCAGCAGTGAAGGGCACAGTCCCTACGAGCAGTACTTC.

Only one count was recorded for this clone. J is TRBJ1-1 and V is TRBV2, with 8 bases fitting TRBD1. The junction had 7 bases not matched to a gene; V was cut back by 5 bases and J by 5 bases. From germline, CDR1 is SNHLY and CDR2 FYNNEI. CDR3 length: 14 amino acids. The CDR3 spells CASSYRTGRTEAFF. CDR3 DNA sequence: TGTGCCAGCAGTTACCGGACAGGGCGAACTGAAGCTTTCTTT.

CDR3 DNA: TGCGCCAGCAGCCCTACTTCGGGTTTTTCTGGAAACACCATATATTTT. It translates to CASSPTSGFSGNTIYF. The V call is TRBV5-1, the J call TRBJ1-3; D is unresolved. V dropped 4 bases and J dropped 1 base, with 15 bases sitting between them. The germline gives CDR1 SGHRS, CDR2 YFSETQ. This CDR3 is 16 amino acids long.

The CDR3 protein is CASIIGASGGYEQYF. The CDR3 DNA sequence: TGTGCCAGCATAATCGGAGCTAGCGGGGGGTACGAGCAGTACTTC. The V gene is TRBV6-1, the J gene TRBJ2-7, with TRBD2 matching 11 bases. Germline CDR1 is MNHNS and CDR2 is SASEGT. V shed 7 bases and J 4 bases; nucleotides not matched to a gene: 9. The CDR3 has 15 amino acids.

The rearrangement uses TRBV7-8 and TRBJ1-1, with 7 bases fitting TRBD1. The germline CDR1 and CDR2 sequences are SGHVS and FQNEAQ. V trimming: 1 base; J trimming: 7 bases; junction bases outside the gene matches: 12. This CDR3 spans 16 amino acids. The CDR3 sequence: CASSLGAKTGYGEAFF. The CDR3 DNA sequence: TGTGCCAGCAGCTTAGGGGCAAAGACAGGGTACGGTGAAGCTTTCTTT.

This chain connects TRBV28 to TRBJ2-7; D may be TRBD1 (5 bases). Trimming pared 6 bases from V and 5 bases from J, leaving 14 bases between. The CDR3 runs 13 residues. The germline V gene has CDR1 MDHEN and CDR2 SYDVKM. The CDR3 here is CASRGRSSDEQYF. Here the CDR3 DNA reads TGTGCCAGCAGGGGGCGGAGTTCAGACGAGCAGTACTTC.

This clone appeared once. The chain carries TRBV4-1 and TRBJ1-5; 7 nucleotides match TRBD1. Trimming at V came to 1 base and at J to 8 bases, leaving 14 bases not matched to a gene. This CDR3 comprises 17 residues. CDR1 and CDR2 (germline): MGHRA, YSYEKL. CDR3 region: CASSQVHPGQSLEPQHF. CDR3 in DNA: TGCGCCAGCAGCCAAGTACACCCGGGACAGTCCCTAGAGCCCCAGCATTTT.

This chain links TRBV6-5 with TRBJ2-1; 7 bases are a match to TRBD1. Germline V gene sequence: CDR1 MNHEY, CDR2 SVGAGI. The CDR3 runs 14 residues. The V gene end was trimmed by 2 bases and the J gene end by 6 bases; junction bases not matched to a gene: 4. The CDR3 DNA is TGTGCCAGCAGTTACAACCGGGACAGCAATGAGCAGTTCTTC. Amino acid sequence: CASSYNRDSNEQFF.

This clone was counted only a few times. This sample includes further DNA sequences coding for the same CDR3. The CDR3 DNA sequence: TGTGCCAGCAGCTTGGAGAGACTTGGCTACACCTTC. The encoded protein is CASSLERLGYTF. V is TRBV7-9 and J is TRBJ1-2; D is uncertain. CDR3 length: 12 residues. The germline V and J ends were trimmed by 3 bases and 7 bases, with 9 bases remaining between them. Germline CDR1 and CDR2: SEHNR and FQNEAQ (reference sequence). Using reference TRBV7-9 and TRBJ1-2 for the parts outside the CDR3, the full variable domain is DTGVSQNPRHKITKRGQNVTFRCDPISEHNRLYWYRQTLGQGPEFLTYFQNEAQLEKSRLLSDRFSAERPKGSFSTLEIQRTEQGDSAMYLCASSLERLGYTFGSGTRLTVV.

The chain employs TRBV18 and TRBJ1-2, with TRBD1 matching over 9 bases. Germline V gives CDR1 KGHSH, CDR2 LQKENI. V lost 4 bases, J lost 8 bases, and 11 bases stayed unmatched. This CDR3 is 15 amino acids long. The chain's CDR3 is CASSLTGTGSVGYTF. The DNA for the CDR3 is TGTGCCAGCTCACTGACCGGGACAGGGAGCGTCGGCTACACCTTC.

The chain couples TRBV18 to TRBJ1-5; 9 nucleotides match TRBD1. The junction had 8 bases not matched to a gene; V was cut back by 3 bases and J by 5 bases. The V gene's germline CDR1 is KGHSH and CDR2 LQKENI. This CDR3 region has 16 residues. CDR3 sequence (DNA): TGTGCCAGCTCACCTAAGGACAGGGGAGGGGATCAGCCCCAGCATTTT. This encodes CASSPKDRGGDQPQHF.

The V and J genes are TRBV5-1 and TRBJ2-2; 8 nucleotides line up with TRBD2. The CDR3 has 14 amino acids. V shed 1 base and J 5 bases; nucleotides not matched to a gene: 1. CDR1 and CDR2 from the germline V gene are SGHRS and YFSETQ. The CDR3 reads CASSLTSGTGELFF. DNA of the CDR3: TGCGCCAGCAGCTTGACTAGCGGTACCGGGGAGCTGTTTTTT.

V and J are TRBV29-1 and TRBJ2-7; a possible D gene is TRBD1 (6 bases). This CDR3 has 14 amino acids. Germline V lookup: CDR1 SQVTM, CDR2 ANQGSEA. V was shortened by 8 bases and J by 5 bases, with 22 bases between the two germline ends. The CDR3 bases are TGCAGCATCGGTTCGACAGGTGGTTTAAACGAGCAGTACTTC. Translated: CSIGSTGGLNEQYF.

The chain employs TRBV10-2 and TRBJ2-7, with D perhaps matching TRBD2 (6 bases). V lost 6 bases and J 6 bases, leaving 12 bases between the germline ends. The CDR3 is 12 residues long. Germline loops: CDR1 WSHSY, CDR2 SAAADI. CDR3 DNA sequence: TGCGCCAGCAGGCGGGAAGGGAGCGAGCAGTACTTC. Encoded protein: CASRREGSEQYF.

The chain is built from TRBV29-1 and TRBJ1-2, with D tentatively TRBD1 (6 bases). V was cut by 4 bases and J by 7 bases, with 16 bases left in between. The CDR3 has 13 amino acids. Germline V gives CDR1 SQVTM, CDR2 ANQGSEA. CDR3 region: CSVVVSGGFGYTF. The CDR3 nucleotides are TGCAGCGTTGTTGTTTCGGGGGGCTTTGGCTACACCTTC.

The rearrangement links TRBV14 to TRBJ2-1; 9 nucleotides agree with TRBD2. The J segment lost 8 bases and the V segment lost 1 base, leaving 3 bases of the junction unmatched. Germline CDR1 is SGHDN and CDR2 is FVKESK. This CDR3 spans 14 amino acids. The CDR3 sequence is CASSQGSGRHEQFF. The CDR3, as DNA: TGTGCCAGCAGCCAAGGAAGCGGGAGGCATGAGCAGTTCTTC.

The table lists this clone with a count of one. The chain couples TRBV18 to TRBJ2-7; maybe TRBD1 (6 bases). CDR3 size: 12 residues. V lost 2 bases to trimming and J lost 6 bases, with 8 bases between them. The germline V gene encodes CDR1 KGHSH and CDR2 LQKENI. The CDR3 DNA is TGTGCCAGCTCACCAAGACAGGCCGAGCAGTACTTC. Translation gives CASSPRQAEQYF.

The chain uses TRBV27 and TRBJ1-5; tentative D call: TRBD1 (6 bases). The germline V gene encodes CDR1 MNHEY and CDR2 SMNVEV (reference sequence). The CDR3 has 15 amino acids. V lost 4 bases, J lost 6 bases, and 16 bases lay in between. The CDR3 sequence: CASSSFSGGSQPQHF. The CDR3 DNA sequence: TGTGCCAGCAGTTCGTTCTCTGGGGGCAGTCAGCCCCAGCATTTT.

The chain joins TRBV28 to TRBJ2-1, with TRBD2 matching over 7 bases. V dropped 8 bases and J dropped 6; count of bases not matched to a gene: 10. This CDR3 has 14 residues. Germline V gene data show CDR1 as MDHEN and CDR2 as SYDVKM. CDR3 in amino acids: CASLTSGGGNEQFF. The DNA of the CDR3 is TGTGCCAGCCTTACCTCGGGGGGAGGCAATGAGCAGTTCTTC.

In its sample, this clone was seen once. Written as DNA, the CDR3 is TGCGCCAGCAGCCCCGGTAACGAGAACTATGGCTACACCTTC. Residues: CASSPGNENYGYTF. V and J are TRBV10-1 and TRBJ1-2; no clear D gene. Trimming took 6 bases from V and 2 from J, leaving 13 bases between them. The CDR3 totals 14 residues. Germline CDR1 reads WNHNN; CDR2 reads SYGVQD (reference sequence).

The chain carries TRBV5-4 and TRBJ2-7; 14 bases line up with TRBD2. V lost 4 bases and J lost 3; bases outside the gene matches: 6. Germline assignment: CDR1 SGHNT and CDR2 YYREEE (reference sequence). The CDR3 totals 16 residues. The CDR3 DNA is TGTGCCAGCAGCCGCATGACTAGCGGGAGGGGCTACGAGCAGTACTTC. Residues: CASSRMTSGRGYEQYF.

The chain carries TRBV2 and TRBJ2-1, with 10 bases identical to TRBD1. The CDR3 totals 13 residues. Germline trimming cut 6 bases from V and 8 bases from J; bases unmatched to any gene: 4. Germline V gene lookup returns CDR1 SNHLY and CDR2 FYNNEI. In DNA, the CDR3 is TGTGCCAGCAGGGACAGGGGGTATGATGAGCAGTTCTTC. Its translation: CASRDRGYDEQFF.

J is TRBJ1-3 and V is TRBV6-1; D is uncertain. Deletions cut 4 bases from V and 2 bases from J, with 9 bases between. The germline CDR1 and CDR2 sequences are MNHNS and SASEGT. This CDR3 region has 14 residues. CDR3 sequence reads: CASSVLSAGNTIYF. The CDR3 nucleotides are TGTGCCAGCAGTGTACTATCAGCTGGAAACACCATATATTTT.